This T cell receptor beta chain was retrieved from a study of cytomegalovirus exposure and HLA in healthy donors. Germline-derived CDR1 and CDR2 are MNHNS and SASEGT. V lost 0 bases to trimming and J lost 7 bases; unmatched junction nucleotides: 2. The CDR3 is made up of 15 amino acids. A note on this clone: As yet, its antigen is unknown.

General study findings and limits: Follow-up analysis seemed to connect common viral pathogens with several of the most significant clusters identified.

PCR employed 60 Vbeta and 13 Jbeta primers. The data were produced by immunoSEQ multiplex PCR, yet TCRdb's version contains in-frame clones alone and is incomplete. The table includes some 200,000 clones, about 70% detected once. The receptor comes from a man aged 35 to 55 in good health and CMV-seropositive. Sequences were obtained from PBMCs. V and J are TRBV6-1 and TRBJ1-6; 8 bases match TRBD1. The DNA for the CDR3 is TGTGCCAGCAGTGAAGCGCAGGGGGCGAATTCACCCCTCCACTTT. It specifies CASSEAQGANSPLHF.